The entry that follows covers one TCR beta chain sequence. Its antigen is not yet known. Per-nucleotide qualities are absent, and no much larger clonotype sits a single base away. The donors were some 39 Caucasian individuals from Russia, aged roughly 6 to 90 years, who were systemically healthy. Each donor gave about 9.7 milliliters of peripheral blood, drawn into EDTA-treated Vacutainer tubes. PBMCs were isolated by Ficoll-Paque density-gradient centrifugation, with at least 7 million obtained per sample. Trizol reagent was used to extract total RNA from PBMCs, with at least 6 micrograms per sample. For every donor, flow cytometry on a PBMC aliquot measured the percentage of naive CD45RAhigh/CD27high T cells. The sample originates from a study of blood T cells in healthy people across ages (dated by TCRdb to between 2015 and 2016). With regard to the full study: Template switching captured roughly one uniquely barcoded TCR beta cDNA molecule per two T cells in model experiments. The study measured age-related changes in TCR beta repertoire diversity using deep sequencing normalized with unique cDNA molecular identifiers. Donors were grouped into four age groups: young (average approximately 15 years), middle-aged (over 35), aged (about 60) and long-lived (roughly 80). Donors of different ages were randomly distributed across sequencing lanes to avoid experimental bias. The study analyzed two additional independent replicas of 1 million unique cDNA reads from the same blood draw for two donors, one aged 18 to 29 and one aged 80 or older.

Here is what the overall study found, with its caveats: Compared with the aged group, the long-lived group had more naive CD4+ T cells, fewer expanded clones and increased TCR diversity, a pattern suggesting age selection. There was a strong correlation between observed TCR beta diversity and the percentage of naive T cells measured by flow cytometry. As age increased, observed TCR beta diversity per million T cells dropped in a roughly linear way, and a significant reduction was already evident by age around 41. Because profiling used bulk unsorted PBMCs, naive and antigen-experienced compartments could not be compared conclusively. Estimates of total diversity from one million sequenced T cells were regarded as lower bounds and underestimates. The CMV infection status of donors was not known, potentially confounding age-related changes in expanded clonotypes.

The library relied on 5' RACE. This sample was sequenced with an Illumina HiSeq 2500. A second PCR of roughly 6 to 11 cycles was run with a J-beta primer mix and a sample-barcoded 5' primer. A template-switch 5' adaptor carrying 12 random nucleotides introduced a unique molecular identifier onto each TCR beta cDNA molecule. At least 2.5 million CDR3-containing paired-end reads were obtained from each sample. The Mint cDNA synthesis kit, primed by a TRBC-specific oligonucleotide, was used to synthesize first-strand cDNA from all RNA. Following uracil-DNA glycosylase treatment, all cDNA underwent a first 18-cycle PCR with the universal primers M1SS and BC2_uni_R. The original pipeline was this. For normalization, 1 million high-quality reads, each with a distinct molecular identifier, were randomly selected from each sample. Instead of being binned into consensus sequences, reads with shared molecular identifiers were discarded. CDR3 identification, clonotype clustering and error correction used MiTCR with a Q25 quality threshold and the strictest error-elimination algorithm. A nonparametric unseen species model using Euler transformation provided a lower-bound estimate of total TCR beta diversity. The public reads were reanalyzed by TCRdb: fastp trimming at Q25, MiXCR alignment, in-frame beta chains only. Merged by CDR3 protein, the rows form single entries marked with the most common genes and DNA. The V and J calls here are based on TCRdb, not the publication. For this sample the table gives about 1 million distinct CDR3 sequences, of which 40% to 55% were detected only once. Approximately 20% of the sample comes from the top ten.

CDR1 and CDR2, per the germline V gene (reference sequence), are MNHEY and SMNVEV. The CDR3 holds 12 amino acids from the cysteine to the phenylalanine. The sequence is cut down to CDR3 DNA, 36 bases in frame from base 1. V is pared back by 5 bases and J by 7 bases, with 11 bases lying between the germline termini. The sequence derives from a woman aged 60-75 years in good health. The specimen was blood. In this chain, TRBV27 is recombined with TRBJ2-5; the D gene assignment is ambiguous. The CDR3 region: CASSPSSGTQYF. The nucleotide sequence is given as TGTGCCAGCAGTCCTAGTTCGGGGACCCAGTACTTC.